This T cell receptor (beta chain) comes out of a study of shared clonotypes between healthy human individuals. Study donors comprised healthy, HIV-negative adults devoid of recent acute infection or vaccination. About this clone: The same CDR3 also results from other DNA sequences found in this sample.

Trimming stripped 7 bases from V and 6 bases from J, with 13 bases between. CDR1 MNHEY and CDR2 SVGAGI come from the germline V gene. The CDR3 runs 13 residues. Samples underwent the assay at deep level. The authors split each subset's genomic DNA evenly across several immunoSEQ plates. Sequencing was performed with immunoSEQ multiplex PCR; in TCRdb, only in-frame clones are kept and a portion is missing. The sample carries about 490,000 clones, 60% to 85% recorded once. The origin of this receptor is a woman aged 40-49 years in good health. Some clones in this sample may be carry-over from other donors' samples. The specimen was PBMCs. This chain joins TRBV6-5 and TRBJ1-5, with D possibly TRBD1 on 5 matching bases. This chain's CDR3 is CASTTGGGQPQHF. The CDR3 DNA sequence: TGTGCCAGCACCACTGGGGGGGGTCAGCCCCAGCATTTT.